The 6 T cell receptor beta chains presented below share a single source sample, sequenced in a study of T cell responses to AZD1222 COVID-19 vaccine. Profiling relied on immunoSEQ multiplex PCR, and the TCRdb table lists in-frame clones only, not all of them. The repertoire holds roughly 120,000 clones, around 86% seen once, with 7% to 9% in the top ten. Specimen: peripheral blood, collected on day 0 of AZD1222 vaccination. These receptor sequences come from an adult in good health.

This clone qualifies as medium-sized. V is TRBV6-5 and J is TRBJ2-2; D call uncertain. The CDR3 has 14 residues. V gave up 7 bases and J gave up 4 bases, with 13 bases separating them. From germline, CDR1 is MNHEY and CDR2 SVGAGI. The CDR3 loop is CASNPGVSTGELFF. CDR3 bases: TGTGCCAGCAACCCAGGAGTTAGCACCGGGGAGCTGTTTTTT.

The chain couples TRBV7-2 to TRBJ2-7; 8 bases agree with TRBD2. Germline values: CDR1 SGHTA, CDR2 FQGNSA. The CDR3 loop spans 15 amino acids. V lost 5 bases, J lost 7 bases, and 13 bases stayed unmatched. CDR3: CASSPLGSGSKEQYF. The CDR3, as DNA: TGTGCCAGCAGCCCCTTGGGGAGCGGGAGTAAAGAGCAGTACTTC.

The chain uses TRBV7-9 and TRBJ2-1; TRBD2 agrees at 7 bases. With V trimmed by 6 bases and J by 0 bases, 2 bases remained unmatched. This CDR3 region has 14 residues. Germline loops: CDR1 SEHNR, CDR2 FQNEAQ (reference sequence). As DNA, the CDR3 is TGTGCCAGCAGACCGGGGGGCTCCTACAATGAGCAGTTCTTC. Its protein is CASRPGGSYNEQFF.

This clone was recorded once. The chain uses TRBV27 and TRBJ1-1; D uncertain. The germline V gene encodes CDR1 MNHEY and CDR2 SMNVEV (reference sequence). With 1 base removed from V and 4 bases from J, the gap between germline ends came to 7 bases. The CDR3 extends over 13 amino acids. For the CDR3, the DNA is TGTGCCAGCAGTTTATACTATAGCACTGAAGCTTTCTTT. As protein: CASSLYYSTEAFF.

The gene calls are TRBV18 and TRBJ1-1, with no clear D. CDR3 length: 15 residues. From germline, CDR1 is KGHSH and CDR2 LQKENI. The V gene lost 1 base and the J gene lost 0 bases, with 9 bases spanning the gap. CDR3 in DNA: TGTGCCAGCTCACCACGGGTGGGGATGAACACTGAAGCTTTCTTT. This gives the protein CASSPRVGMNTEAFF.

V is TRBV6-5 and J is TRBJ2-7, with TRBD2 matching over 8 bases. Looked up from germline, CDR1 is MNHEY and CDR2 is SVGAGI. The CDR3 totals 14 residues. The V and J ends lost 7 bases and 0 bases, in that order; junction bases with no gene match: 5. The CDR3 DNA reads TGTGCCAGCATTTCGGGGGGGAGCTCCTACGAGCAGTACTTC. Translated: CASISGGSSYEQYF.